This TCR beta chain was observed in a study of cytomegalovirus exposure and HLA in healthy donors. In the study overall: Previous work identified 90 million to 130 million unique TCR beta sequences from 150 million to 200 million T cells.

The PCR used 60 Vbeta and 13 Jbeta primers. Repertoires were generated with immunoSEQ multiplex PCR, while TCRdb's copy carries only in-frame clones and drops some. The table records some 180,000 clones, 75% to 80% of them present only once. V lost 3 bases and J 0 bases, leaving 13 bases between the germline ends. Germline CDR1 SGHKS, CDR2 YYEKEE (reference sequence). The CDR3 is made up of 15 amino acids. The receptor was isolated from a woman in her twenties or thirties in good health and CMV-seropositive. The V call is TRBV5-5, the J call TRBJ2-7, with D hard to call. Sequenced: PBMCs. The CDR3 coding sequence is TGTGCCAGCAGCTCCACTGGAAGACTCTCCTACGAGCAGTACTTC. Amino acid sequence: CASSSTGRLSYEQYF.